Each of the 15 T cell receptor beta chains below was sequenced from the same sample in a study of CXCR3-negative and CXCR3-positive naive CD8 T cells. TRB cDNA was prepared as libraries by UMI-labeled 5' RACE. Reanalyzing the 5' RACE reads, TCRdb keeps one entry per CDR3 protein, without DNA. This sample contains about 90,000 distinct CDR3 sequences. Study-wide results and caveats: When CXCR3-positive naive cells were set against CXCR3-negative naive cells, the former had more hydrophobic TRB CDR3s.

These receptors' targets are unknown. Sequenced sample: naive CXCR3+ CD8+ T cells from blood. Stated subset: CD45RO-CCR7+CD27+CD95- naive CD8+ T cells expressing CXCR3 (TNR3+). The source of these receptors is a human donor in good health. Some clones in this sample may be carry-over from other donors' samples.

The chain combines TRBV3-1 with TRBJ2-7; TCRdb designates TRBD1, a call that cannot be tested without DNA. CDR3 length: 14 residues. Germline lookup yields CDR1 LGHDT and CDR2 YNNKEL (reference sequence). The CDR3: CASSPPGMGYEQYF.

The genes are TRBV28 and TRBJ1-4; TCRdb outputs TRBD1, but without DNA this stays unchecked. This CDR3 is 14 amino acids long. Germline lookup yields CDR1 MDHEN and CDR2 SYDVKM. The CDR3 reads CASLDRTASIKLFF.

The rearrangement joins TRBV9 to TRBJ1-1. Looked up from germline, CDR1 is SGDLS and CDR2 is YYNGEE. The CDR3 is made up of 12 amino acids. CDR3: CASSAEGAEAFF.

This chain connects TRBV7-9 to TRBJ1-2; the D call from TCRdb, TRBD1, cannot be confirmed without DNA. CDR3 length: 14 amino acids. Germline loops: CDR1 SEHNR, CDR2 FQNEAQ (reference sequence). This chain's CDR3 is CASSPRDRVFGYTF.

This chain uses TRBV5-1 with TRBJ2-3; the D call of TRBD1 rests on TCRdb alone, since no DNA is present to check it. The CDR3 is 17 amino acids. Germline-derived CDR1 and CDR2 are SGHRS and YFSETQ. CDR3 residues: CASSFRRTGSLGDTQYF. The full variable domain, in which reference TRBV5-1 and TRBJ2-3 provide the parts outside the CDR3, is KAGVTQTPRYLIKTRGQQVTLSCSPISGHRSVSWYQQTPGQGLQFLFEYFSETQRNKGNFPGRFSGRQFSNSRSEMNVSTLELGDSALYLCASSFRRTGSLGDTQYFGPGTRLTVL.

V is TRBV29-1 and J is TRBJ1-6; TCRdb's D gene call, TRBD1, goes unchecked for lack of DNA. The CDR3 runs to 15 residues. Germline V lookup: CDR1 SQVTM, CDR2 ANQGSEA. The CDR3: CSVLFGDSNNSPLHF.

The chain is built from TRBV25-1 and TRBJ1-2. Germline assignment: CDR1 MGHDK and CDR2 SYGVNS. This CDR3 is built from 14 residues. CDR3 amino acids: CATLEGSANYGYTF.

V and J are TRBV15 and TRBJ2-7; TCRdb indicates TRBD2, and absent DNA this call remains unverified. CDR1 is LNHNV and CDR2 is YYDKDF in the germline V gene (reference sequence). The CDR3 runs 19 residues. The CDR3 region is CATSRDSLGQAGGSHEQYF.

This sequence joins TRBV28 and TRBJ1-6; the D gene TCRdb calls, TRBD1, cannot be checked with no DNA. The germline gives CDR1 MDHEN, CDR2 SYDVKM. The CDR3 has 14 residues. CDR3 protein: CASSDPASNSPLHF.

The CDR3 protein is CSVEDGLAGGPYEQYF. This sequence joins TRBV29-1 and TRBJ2-7; TCRdb lists TRBD2, though no DNA is available to test this call. Germline V gene sequence: CDR1 SQVTM, CDR2 ANQGSEA. This CDR3 comprises 16 residues.

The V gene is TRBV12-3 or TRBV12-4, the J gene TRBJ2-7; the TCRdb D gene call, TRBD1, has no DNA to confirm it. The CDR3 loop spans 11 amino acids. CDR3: CASGPVGEQYF.

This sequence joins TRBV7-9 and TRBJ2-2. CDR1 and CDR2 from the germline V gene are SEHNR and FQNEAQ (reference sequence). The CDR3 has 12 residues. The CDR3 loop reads CASSSGTGELFF. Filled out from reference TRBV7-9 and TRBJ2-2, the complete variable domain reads DTGVSQNPRHKITKRGQNVTFRCDPISEHNRLYWYRQTLGQGPEFLTYFQNEAQLEKSRLLSDRFSAERPKGSFSTLEIQRTEQGDSAMYLCASSSGTGELFFGEGSRLTVL.

This chain's CDR3 is CSARDVGGWSTYEQYF. The chain combines TRBV20-1 with TRBJ2-7; TCRdb gives TRBD1 as the D gene, but with no DNA this cannot be confirmed. Germline loops: CDR1 DFQATT, CDR2 SNEGSKA (reference sequence). CDR3 length: 16 amino acids.

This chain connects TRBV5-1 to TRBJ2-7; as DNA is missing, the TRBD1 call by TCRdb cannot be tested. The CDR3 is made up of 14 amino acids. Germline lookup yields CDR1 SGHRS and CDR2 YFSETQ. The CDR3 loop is CASSPGRGQYEQYF. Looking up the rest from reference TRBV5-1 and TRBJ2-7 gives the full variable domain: KAGVTQTPRYLIKTRGQQVTLSCSPISGHRSVSWYQQTPGQGLQFLFEYFSETQRNKGNFPGRFSGRQFSNSRSEMNVSTLELGDSALYLCASSPGRGQYEQYFGPGTRLTVT.

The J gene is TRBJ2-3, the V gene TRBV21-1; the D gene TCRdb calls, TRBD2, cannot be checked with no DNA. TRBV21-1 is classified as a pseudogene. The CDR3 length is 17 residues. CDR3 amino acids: CASSKAGLAGVTDTQYF.